This TCR beta chain derives from a study of cytotoxic CD8 clonotypes in ibrutinib-treated CLL (dated by TCRdb to about 2021). Regarding the study in general: The cohort included about 15 treatment-naive and 11 to 12 relapsed/refractory patients; around 18 were IGHV unmutated. Responses were partial in about 25 patients and complete in 2; after median 68 months follow-up, around 15 stayed in remission and about twelve progressed. Response samples were obtained after a median of approximately twelve months of treatment, with a range of about 6 to 36 months. An average of roughly 250,000 productive templates and 94,082 productive rearrangements was obtained per sample. Of the 86 people in the trial, around 25 had longitudinal samples available. Cryopreserved peripheral blood mononuclear cells were obtained prior to treatment, at the time of response, and at either disease progression or sustained remission. Every remission and progressive disease sample was obtained while ibrutinib was still being received by the patients.

From the cysteine through the phenylalanine, the CDR3 covers 11 amino acids. The read is trimmed to its CDR3 DNA, 33 bases read in frame from base 1. CDR1 and CDR2, looked up from the germline V gene (reference sequence), are GTSNPN and SVGIG. Each clonotype received, on average, 10x coverage in deep resolution sequencing performed on a MiSeq, where the target depth lay between 1 in 1 million and 1 in 200,000 T cells. TCR beta libraries were generated with the immunoSEQ hsTCRB Kit. As for the authors' bioinformatics: Data were analyzed with ImmunoSEQ Data Assistant and ImmunoSEQ Analyzer, with V, D and J genes assigned per IMGT definitions. Clonality, which ranges from 0 to 1, was calculated by subtracting the normalized Shannon entropy of productive rearrangement frequencies from one. Only overrepresented clonotypes making up at least 0.05% of the repertoire of each patient were included in the public clonotype analysis. Thirteen age-matched healthy donor repertoires from immuneACCESS were used as controls for clonality. TCRdb carries this immuneACCESS record with in-frame sequences only. Its versions omit some clonotypes, under half of them owing to an unresolved V gene in the studies checked, with the rest unexplained. V and J calls and clone size follow that table, whereas D and trimming were derived from the DNA. In all, the sample holds roughly 180,000 clones, and about 80% of those were seen once. The ten most abundant clones make up 4.6% of the sample.

The label giving this sample's time point can be read as: approximately 25 months on ibrutinib. For TCR beta library preparation, around 1.8 micrograms of genomic DNA were extracted from the cryopreserved PBMCs. High-throughput TCR beta sequencing was performed on longitudinal blood samples from CLL patients receiving ibrutinib monotherapy. The patients took part in an open-label, single-center phase 2 trial of ibrutinib monotherapy. Findings and caveats that apply to the study as a whole: At baseline, clonality was higher than in age-matched healthy donors and showed a strong correlation with circulating CD8+ T-cell counts. Public clonotypes were rare and either shrank or stayed stable during treatment, and the rise in clonality at ibrutinib response reflected expansion of private clonotypes. Sustained-remission and progressing patients did not have matched sampling times, and lymph node repertoires were not examined. Clonality rose at ibrutinib response, remained stable during sustained remission, and dropped back toward baseline at progression.

With regard to this clone: Its antigen specificity is not known. The junction differs from germline at one of its ends, possibly a read error.

This clonotype was obtained from a human donor with chronic lymphocytic leukemia. The chain employs TRBV30 and TRBJ1-2, with TRBD1 matching 8 junction bases. The sequencing here drew on PBMCs, taken after 24 months of ibrutinib treatment. Here the CDR3 is given as CAWNHWDRFNF. The nucleotides read TGTGCCTGGAACCATTGGGACAGGTTTAACTTC.